This TCR beta chain was profiled in a study of T cell responses to AZD1222 COVID-19 vaccine. Findings and limits, study-wide: Donor demographics were predominantly white British with a female majority; clonal diversity may be underestimated.

A word on this clone: The antigen is not known.

V lost 4 bases, J lost 4 bases, and 3 bases stayed unmatched. The CDR3 contains 14 residues. Germline V gene sequence: CDR1 SGHTA, CDR2 FQGTGA. Data came from immunoSEQ multiplex PCR; TCRdb stores just in-frame clones and leaves some out. The data hold 150,000 to 200,000 clones, with 85% to 95% observed a single time. The origin of this receptor is an adult in good health. The input for sequencing was peripheral blood, taken on day 0 of AZD1222 vaccination. The gene calls are TRBV7-3 and TRBJ1-2, with 10 bases matching TRBD1. The CDR3 nucleotides read TGTGCCAGCAGCTCGACAGGGGGCACCTATGGCTACACCTTC. The encoded protein is CASSSTGGTYGYTF.